One and the same sample provided the 10 T cell receptor beta chains below, sequenced in a study of T cell responses to AZD1222 COVID-19 vaccine (TCRdb year 2021). Libraries were constructed by the immunoSEQ multiplex PCR assay. In TCRdb, the immuneACCESS table is reduced to in-frame sequences with V and J assigned. These tables do not hold every clone; where another copy was compared, an unresolved V gene accounts for under half, and the others remain unexplained. The sample includes about 130,000 clones, with about four fifths observed a single time. About 4% of the sample goes to the ten largest clones. The time point label of this sample denotes: baseline before first vaccination. Sequenced material: peripheral blood, taken on day 0 of AZD1222 vaccination. Source of these receptors: an adult in good health.

V usage is TRBV28 and J usage is TRBJ2-7, with TRBD2 identical over 8 bases. CDR1 MDHEN and CDR2 SYDVKM come from the germline V gene. The CDR3 contains 16 residues. The V segment lost 7 bases and the J segment 3 bases; nucleotides outside the gene matches: 14. This CDR3 reads CASTHPGGDGRYEQYF. The CDR3 DNA is TGTGCCAGCACTCACCCCGGGGGGGACGGGCGCTACGAGCAGTACTTC.

This clone was detected only once. The chain links TRBV19 to TRBJ1-2; tentatively, D is TRBD1 (6 bases). The CDR3 has 14 amino acids. The V and J ends lost 4 bases and 3 bases respectively, with 12 bases between them. The germline CDR1 and CDR2 sequences are LNHDA and SQIVND (reference sequence). CDR3 in DNA: TGTGCCAGTAGTACCAAAGGGGGGTACTATGGCTACACCTTC. Protein product: CASSTKGGYYGYTF.

This clone was observed a few times. The chain combines TRBV28 with TRBJ2-3; 7 bases match TRBD1. The length of the CDR3 is 15 residues. The V and J ends lost 4 bases and 1 base, in that order; junction bases with no gene match: 5. Germline V gives CDR1 MDHEN, CDR2 SYDVKM. CDR3: CASSSGGSGTDTQYF. The CDR3 nucleotides are TGTGCCAGCAGTTCAGGGGGATCCGGCACAGATACGCAGTATTTT.

V gene TRBV6-1 combines with J gene TRBJ2-7; either TRBD1 or TRBD2 may fit D (6 bases each). The CDR3 sequence is 12 residues long. Trimming removed 2 bases at V and 6 bases at J, with 8 bases between. Germline-derived CDR1 and CDR2 are MNHNS and SASEGT. The CDR3 sequence: CASSERGAEQYF. In DNA, the CDR3 is TGTGCCAGCAGTGAAAGGGGGGCCGAGCAGTACTTC.

The rearrangement uses TRBV9 and TRBJ1-1, with 8 bases matching TRBD1. The CDR3 has 15 amino acids. V shed 4 bases, J shed 5 bases, and the junction held 10 bases outside the gene matches. Per germline, CDR1 SGDLS and CDR2 YYNGEE. This CDR3 is CASSPGGRGGTEAFF. In DNA form, the CDR3 reads TGTGCCAGCAGCCCAGGGGGCCGCGGCGGGACTGAAGCTTTCTTT.

The V and J genes are TRBV9 and TRBJ2-3; TRBD2 might be the D (6 bases). The CDR3 has 16 amino acids. Germline V CDR1 and CDR2: SGDLS, YYNGEE. Between the trimmed V and J ends, which lost 0 bases and 1 base, there was a span of 12 bases. CDR3 coding DNA: TGTGCCAGCAGCGTAGCTGGAGGGCCTGGCACAGATACGCAGTATTTT. Translating gives CASSVAGGPGTDTQYF.

The rearrangement uses TRBV6-6 and TRBJ2-1; 7 bases are shared with TRBD2. The CDR3 has 15 residues. Unmatched junction bases numbered 4, after V lost 5 bases and J lost 0 bases. Germline CDR1 is MNHNY and CDR2 is SVGAGI (reference sequence). CDR3 bases: TGTGCCAGCAGTGGCGGGGGTACCTCCTACAATGAGCAGTTCTTC. This encodes CASSGGGTSYNEQFF.

A single count supports this clone. The chain employs TRBV19 and TRBJ2-1; 7 nucleotides line up with TRBD2. The CDR3 is made up of 15 amino acids. V lost 8 bases and J lost 9; bases outside the gene matches: 16. Germline-derived CDR1 and CDR2 are LNHDA and SQIVND (reference sequence). In DNA form, the CDR3 reads TGTGCCAGTTCCGCCGGACTAGGAGGAATGTTTGAGCAGTTCTTC. Protein sequence: CASSAGLGGMFEQFF.

V usage is TRBV11-3 and J usage is TRBJ1-1; possibly TRBD1 for D (6 bases). V shed 6 bases and J shed 4 bases, with 12 bases lying between them. In germline, CDR1 is SGHNT, CDR2 YENEEA. This CDR3 contains 13 residues. As DNA, the CDR3 is TGTGCCAGCAGTAGACAGGCTGGCACTGAAGCTTTCTTT. Amino acids: CASSRQAGTEAFF. Together with reference TRBV11-3 and TRBJ1-1, the CDR3 gives the full variable domain: EAGVVQSPRYKIIEKKQPVAFWCNPISGHNTLYWYLQNLGQGPELLIRYENEEAVDDSQLPKDRFSAERLKGVDSTLKIQPAELGDSAVYLCASSRQAGTEAFFGQGTRLTVV.

This clone was seen only once. The chain has TRBV12-3 or TRBV12-4 and TRBJ2-1, with TRBD1 matching over 7 bases. The ends lost 7 bases at V and 4 bases at J; junction bases unmatched: 4. This CDR3 has 13 residues. The CDR3 coding sequence is TGTGCCAGCAAAGACAGGGAGTACAATGAGCAGTTCTTC. This translates into CASKDREYNEQFF.